The next 6 T cell receptor beta chains were all read from a single sample in a study of Ad26.COV2.S vaccination and SARS-CoV-2 variants. Treatment defined: 15 to 20 received Ad26.COV2.S at low or high dose, single or two shots; five or six received placebo; per-sample allocation not given. Material that was analyzed had been drawn on day 63 after the first vaccine or placebo injection. Measured with immunoSEQ multiplex PCR; TCRdb has only the in-frame clones, and not every one. The sample holds about 450,000 clones, about 88% seen once. The starting material was peripheral blood, obtained in a trial of Ad26.COV2.S vaccine versus placebo. Receptors were obtained from a person aged 18 to 59 who received the Ad26.COV2.S COVID-19 vaccine or a placebo.

This chain uses TRBV9 with TRBJ1-2, with D tentatively TRBD1 (6 bases). Trimming took 0 bases from V and 3 from J, leaving 9 bases between them. The CDR3 contains 14 residues. The germline CDR1 and CDR2 sequences are SGDLS and YYNGEE. The CDR3 DNA follows: TGTGCCAGCAGCGTAGATCCAGGGGACTATGGCTACACCTTC. The encoded protein is CASSVDPGDYGYTF.

This chain uses TRBV3-1 (or the pseudogene TRBV3-2) with TRBJ1-5; D not certain. CDR3 length equals 14 residues. Trimming left V 4 bases short and J 4 bases short, with 11 bases between. Germline V gene lookup returns CDR1 LGHDT and CDR2 YNNKEL (reference sequence). The CDR3 here is CASSRTSNNQPQHF. CDR3 in DNA: TGTGCCAGCAGCCGGACCAGTAATAATCAGCCCCAGCATTTT.

V is TRBV3-1 (or the pseudogene TRBV3-2) and J is TRBJ2-1; D remains ambiguous. CDR1 is LGHDT, CDR2 YNNKEL, per germline (reference sequence). The V end was cut by 4 bases, the J end by 1 base, with 8 bases between. The CDR3 has 14 amino acids. The CDR3 spells CASSPPRSYNEQFF. The CDR3 bases are TGTGCCAGCAGCCCCCCCCGGTCCTACAATGAGCAGTTCTTC.

V usage is TRBV24-1 and J usage is TRBJ1-5, with no clear D. The V end was cut by 3 bases, the J end by 0 bases, with 8 bases between. The CDR3 covers 15 residues. Germline CDR1 reads KGHDR; CDR2 reads SFDVKD. This CDR3 is CATSDASFSNQPQHF. DNA of the CDR3: TGTGCCACCAGTGATGCGAGTTTTAGCAATCAGCCCCAGCATTTT.

V and J are TRBV6-2 or TRBV6-3 and TRBJ1-5; D call uncertain. The V gene's germline CDR1 is MNHEY and CDR2 SVGEGT. This CDR3 contains 13 residues. V lost 6 bases and J lost 5, with 11 bases in between. The DNA of the CDR3 is TGTGCCAGCAGCCATGGGAGGGATCAGCCCCAGCATTTT. Its translation is CASSHGRDQPQHF.

The V and J genes are TRBV9 and TRBJ2-2; D may correspond to TRBD1 or TRBD2 (6 bases each). The CDR3 is 17 residues long. Germline loops: CDR1 SGDLS, CDR2 YYNGEE. Trimming cost V 0 bases and J 11 bases, with 23 bases left between them. Written as DNA, the CDR3 is TGTGCCAGCAGCGTAGCCAGGGGTGTAGCGGTAACTAACGAGCTGTTTTTT. This sequence encodes CASSVARGVAVTNELFF.